These T cell receptor beta chains were read from a single sample in a study of shared clonotypes between healthy human individuals. The method was immunoSEQ multiplex PCR; TCRdb's version includes in-frame clones alone and lacks a portion of them. The top ten clones hold 0.39% of a sample with about 2.3 million clones, 80% to 95% of them seen once. Sample: naive CD4+ T cells from PBMCs. The receptors were gathered from a man between 18 and 35 years old in good health. Some clones in this sample may be carry-over from other donors' samples. The CDR3 runs from the conserved cysteine through the conserved F or W.

V: TRBV6-1; J: TRBJ1-1; CDR3: CASRSTGTMNTEAFF
V: TRBV27; J: TRBJ2-7; CDR3: CASNERGPTYEQYF
V: TRBV15; J: TRBJ2-5; CDR3: CATSRGGVGETQYF
V: TRBV10-1; J: TRBJ2-3; CDR3: CASSEAQTGTSWTDTQYF
V: TRBV6-5; J: TRBJ2-2; CDR3: CASWRGRGMPGELFF
V: TRBV7-3; J: TRBJ2-2; CDR3: CASSPGGLAGDLTGELFF
V: TRBV28; J: TRBJ1-5; CDR3: CASSSDSYNSNQPQHF
V: TRBV5-1; J: TRBJ2-2; CDR3: CASSFLQQGAGELFF
V: TRBV30; J: TRBJ1-4; CDR3: CAWSVKAGEKLFF
V: TRBV18; J: TRBJ2-7; CDR3: CASSPKRDEQYF
V: TRBV18; J: TRBJ2-7; CDR3: CASSEAGTATYEQYF
V: TRBV5-1; J: TRBJ1-1; CDR3: CASGPTGLNTEAFF
V: TRBV5-1; J: TRBJ1-4; CDR3: CASSQQGGGEKLFF
V: TRBV25-1; J: TRBJ1-2; CDR3: CASSRHQGYGYTF
V: TRBV4-3; J: TRBJ2-7; CDR3: CASSQGLSSPYEQYF
V: TRBV6-5; J: TRBJ1-1; CDR3: CASSYRGSTEAFF
V: TRBV28; J: TRBJ2-5; CDR3: CASSPMGAVGETQYF
V: TRBV28; J: TRBJ2-1; CDR3: CATRRNYNEQFF
V: TRBV5-5; J: TRBJ1-1; CDR3: CASSSVRGTEAFF
V: TRBV6-1; J: TRBJ2-5; CDR3: CASSEALRSASQETQYF
V: TRBV25-1; J: TRBJ2-3; CDR3: CASSGGQGQYF
V: TRBV6-6; J: TRBJ1-1; CDR3: CASSYSPGMNTEAFF
V: TRBV7-8; J: TRBJ2-1; CDR3: CASSSGLAGGNEQFF
V: TRBV11-2; J: TRBJ2-4; CDR3: CASSLRGVGDKSGKNIQYF
V: TRBV28; J: TRBJ2-7; CDR3: CASSLRYEQYF
V: TRBV2; J: TRBJ1-1; CDR3: CASSELGGLGAFF
V: TRBV6-6; J: TRBJ1-5; CDR3: CASSYGVNQPQHF
V: TRBV9; J: TRBJ2-1; CDR3: CASSVETGVSYNEQFF
V: TRBV2; J: TRBJ1-4; CDR3: CASRGGWGASEKLFF